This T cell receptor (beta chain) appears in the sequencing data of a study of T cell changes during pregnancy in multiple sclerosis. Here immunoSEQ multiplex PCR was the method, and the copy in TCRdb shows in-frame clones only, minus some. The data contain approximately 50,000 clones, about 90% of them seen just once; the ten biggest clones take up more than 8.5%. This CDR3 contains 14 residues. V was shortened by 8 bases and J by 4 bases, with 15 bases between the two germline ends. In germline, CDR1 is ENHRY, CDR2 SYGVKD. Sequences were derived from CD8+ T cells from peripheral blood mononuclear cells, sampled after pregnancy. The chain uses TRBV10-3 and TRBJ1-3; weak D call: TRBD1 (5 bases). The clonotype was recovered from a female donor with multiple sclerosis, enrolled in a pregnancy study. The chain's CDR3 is CAIGGGAHGNTIYF. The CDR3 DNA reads TGTGCCATCGGGGGAGGGGCACACGGAAACACCATATATTTT.